A single sample is the source of the 15 T cell receptor beta chains below, sequenced in a study of T cells in Graves' hyperthyroidism and ophthalmopathy. The source material, RNA transcripts, was used to amplify TCR beta CDR3 regions. First-round RT-PCR of the TCR CDR3 relied on the HTBI primer set. MiXCR, run by TCRdb on the multiplex PCR reads, gives a single entry per CDR3 protein. The sample lists about 49,000 distinct CDR3 sequences, 45% to 65% occurring once. The sequenced sample consisted of peripheral blood or thyroid tissue (not recorded which). The receptors originated from a man aged 18 to 29 with Graves' hyperthyroidism.

This clonotype came up many times. The chain has TRBV4-2 and TRBJ1-5, with 9 bases fitting TRBD1. This CDR3 has 16 amino acids. From germline, CDR1 is LGHNA and CDR2 YNFKEQ. Trimming removed 0 bases from V and 6 bases from J; junction bases left unmatched: 6. The CDR3 nucleotides read TGTGCCAGCAGCCAAGATCCCACAGGGGGCGTTCAGCCCCAGCATTTT. This codes for CASSQDPTGGVQPQHF.

In this sample, this clonotype turned up once. The V call is TRBV10-3, the J call TRBJ1-5, with D unclear. V lost 0 bases, J lost 0 bases, and 12 bases lay in between. Germline CDR1 is ENHRY and CDR2 is SYGVKD. The CDR3 totals 17 residues. The CDR3: CAISESVGSYSNQPQHF. The CDR3 DNA is TGTGCCATCAGTGAGTCGGTGGGTTCGTATAGCAATCAGCCCCAGCATTTT.

This clonotype was observed at least ten times. The chain carries TRBV18 and TRBJ1-5, with unresolved D. V was shortened by 1 base and J by 1 base, with 5 bases between the two germline ends. This CDR3 spans 14 amino acids. Germline V CDR1 and CDR2: KGHSH, LQKENI. The CDR3 coding sequence is TGTGCCAGCTCACCACAACGGAGCAATCAGCCCCAGCATTTT. This sequence encodes CASSPQRSNQPQHF. The variable domain in full, completed from reference TRBV18 and TRBJ1-5, reads NAGVMQNPRHLVRRRGQEARLRCSPMKGHSHVYWYRQLPEEGLKFMVYLQKENIIDESGMPKERFSAEFPKEGPSILRIQQVVRGDSAAYFCASSPQRSNQPQHFGDGTRLSIL.

V is TRBV29-1 and J is TRBJ2-2; no definite D call. This CDR3 is built from 12 residues. Germline V CDR1 and CDR2: SQVTM, ANQGSEA. V shed 4 bases and J shed 1 base, with 4 bases lying between them. The CDR3 protein is CSVGENTGELFF. Written as DNA, the CDR3 is TGCAGCGTTGGAGAGAACACCGGGGAGCTGTTTTTT.

This sequence joins TRBV2 and TRBJ1-1, with D perhaps TRBD1 (6 bases). CDR3 size: 13 residues. Germline CDR1 reads SNHLY; CDR2 reads FYNNEI. Trimming shortened V by 6 bases and J by 4 bases, and 12 bases separated the two germline ends. The DNA for the CDR3 is TGTGCCAGCAGGAGCCAGGGGTTCACTGAAGCTTTCTTT. Amino acids: CASRSQGFTEAFF.

This clonotype was seen many times. The CDR3 region is CASSFLDGTSRGTDTQYF. For the CDR3, the DNA is TGTGCCAGCAGCTTTTTAGACGGGACGTCCAGAGGGACAGATACGCAGTATTTT. The rearrangement links TRBV7-9 to TRBJ2-3; D could derive from TRBD1 or TRBD2 (5 bases each). The CDR3 length is 18 residues. From germline, CDR1 is SEHNR and CDR2 FQNEAQ (reference sequence). Trimming removed 3 bases from V and 3 bases from J, with 22 bases in between.

This clonotype was counted many times. This chain joins TRBV27 and TRBJ2-6; possible D gene TRBD1, 6 bases. Deletions cut 6 bases from V and 0 bases from J, with 15 bases between. The CDR3 is 17 amino acids. CDR1 is MNHEY and CDR2 is SMNVEV in the germline V gene (reference sequence). This CDR3 is CASRTGQLTSGANVLTF. CDR3 sequence (DNA): TGTGCCAGCAGGACAGGACAGTTAACCTCTGGGGCCAACGTCCTGACTTTC.

This clonotype was seen ten or more times. The chain is built from TRBV7-2 and TRBJ2-5; D is ambiguous. The CDR3 sequence is 12 residues long. Per germline, CDR1 SGHTA and CDR2 FQGNSA. Trimming took off 5 bases at V and 1 base at J, with 5 bases between the two ends. The CDR3 spells CASSRLQETQYF. DNA of the CDR3: TGTGCCAGCAGCAGACTCCAAGAGACCCAGTACTTC.

The chain recombines TRBV7-8 with TRBJ2-7; D tentatively reads TRBD1 or TRBD2 (5 bases each). This CDR3 is built from 12 residues. Germline V gene data show CDR1 as SGHVS and CDR2 as FQNEAQ. The V gene lost 5 bases and the J gene lost 12 bases, with 17 bases spanning the gap. The CDR3 DNA sequence: TGTGCCAGCAGCCTCGCCGGGGCAGGGAGGTACTTC. Translated, it gives CASSLAGAGRYF.

The chain couples TRBV29-1 to TRBJ1-1; 11 bases map to TRBD1. CDR1 is SQVTM, CDR2 ANQGSEA, per germline. The CDR3 is 11 amino acids. The CDR3 sequence is CRTGGPTEAFF. As DNA, the CDR3 is TGCCGGACAGGGGGCCCGACTGAAGCTTTCTTT.

This chain uses TRBV19 with TRBJ2-5, with 8 bases identical to TRBD1. CDR1 and CDR2 (germline): LNHDA, SQIVND (reference sequence). CDR3 size: 16 residues. J lost 0 bases, V lost 8 bases, and 11 bases had no gene match. CDR3 DNA sequence: TGTGCCAGTTCCCCCGCCCGGGACAGGTACCAAGAGACCCAGTACTTC. Translation: CASSPARDRYQETQYF.

The sample holds many counts of this clonotype. V and J are TRBV12-3 or TRBV12-4 and TRBJ1-2; perhaps TRBD1 as D (5 bases). Trimming stripped 4 bases from V and 5 bases from J, with 26 bases between. CDR3 length equals 18 residues. The CDR3: CASSSTGALSITLYGYTF. Written as DNA, the CDR3 is TGTGCCAGCAGTTCCACCGGGGCCCTCAGCATCACTCTTTATGGCTACACCTTC.

This sequence joins TRBV10-3 and TRBJ2-7; 7 nucleotides align to TRBD2. The CDR3 covers 13 residues. Losses at the gene ends were 10 bases for V and 3 bases for J; bases not matched to a gene: 9. Germline CDR1 and CDR2: ENHRY and SYGVKD. In nucleotides, the CDR3 is TGTGCCAGCAGCATGACTAGCCGCTACGAGCAGTACTTC. It is translated as CASSMTSRYEQYF.

Many counts were recorded for this clonotype. The chain carries TRBV7-2 and TRBJ2-7; the D gene is possibly TRBD1 (5 bases). The CDR3 has 15 amino acids. V was pared by 2 bases and J by 9 bases, with 20 bases between. Per germline, CDR1 SGHTA and CDR2 FQGNSA. This CDR3 is CASSLKGRSFAAQYF. The CDR3 region has the DNA TGTGCCAGCAGCTTAAAGGGGCGCTCCTTCGCCGCGCAGTACTTC.

This clonotype was counted at least ten times. The junction does not match germline at one end; this may be a read error. This chain uses TRBV4-3 with TRBJ2-3; 11 positions match TRBD2. Germline CDR1 reads LGHNA; CDR2 reads YSLEER. This CDR3 has 18 residues. CDR3 residues: CASSQDFILAGGTDTQYF. DNA of the CDR3: TGCGCCAGCAGCCAAGATTTCATCCTAGCGGGGGGCACAGATACACAGTATTTT.